This TCR beta chain is from a study of CD8+CD57+ T cells in acquired aplastic anemia. Overall study: Mean DNA quantity obtained from sorted CD4+ and CD8+ cells was 3 to 3.5 ug.

Profiles of TCR beta VDJ and CDR3 were generated from a genomic DNA template. TCRdb passed the reads through MiXCR, listing each CDR3 protein once. The profile covers about 470,000 distinct CDR3 sequences, with around 30% appearing a single time and approximately 0.82% taken by the ten largest. Germline loops: CDR1 GTSNPN, CDR2 SVGIG (reference sequence). There are 15 residues in the CDR3. V shed 2 bases and J 2 bases; nucleotides not matched to a gene: 6. In the case of this clonotype: Antigen: not known.

All sequencing subjects had displayed CD8+CD57+ cell expansion on flow cytometry. Every patient had severe acquired aplastic anemia. Patients had not yet gotten any therapy when their blood was taken for sampling. Study-level points and caveats: Roughly 31 was the count of CD8+ CDR3 sequences that patients shared with controls.

Sequences were obtained from sorted CD4+, CD8+, or CD8+CD57+ T cells (not recorded which) from PBMCs. The TCR comes from a human donor with aplastic anemia. The chain couples TRBV30 to TRBJ1-5; 7 positions agree with TRBD1. The CDR3 bases are TGTGCCTGGAGTTCAGGGGGTTGGCGCAATCAGCCCCAGCATTTT. This encodes CAWSSGGWRNQPQHF.